The T cell receptor beta chain under discussion was sequenced for a study of tumor-infiltrating lymphocytes in primary liver carcinoma. The overall study: Men and women, 30 to 69 years of age, made up the patients. Whole-study results and caveats: Tumor region pairs showed greater overlap than either tumor-adjacent or tumor-blood pairs did.

This clonotype has only a few counts. Its antigen is undetermined. Without the conserved terminal phenylalanine or tryptophan, this CDR3 likely stems from a read error. DNA and RNA were both co-extracted from approximately 20-30 mg of bulk tissue that had not been sorted. Infection with HBV was chronic in patients; they were treatment-naive. There were over 85% viable tumor cells in every single sample of tumor. V shed 6 bases and J 6 bases; nucleotides not matched to a gene: 5. Germline-derived CDR1 and CDR2 are DFQATT and SNEGSKA (reference sequence). The length of the CDR3 is 13 residues. The authors made TCR beta cDNA from approximately 500 ng total RNA with a constant-region primer. Libraries of TCR beta came from three nested multiplex PCR rounds with slightly modified ARM-PCR. The first two PCR rounds used TRBV1-TRBV30 forward primers with a C-beta reverse primer, roughly 10 cycles each. One entry per CDR3 protein, called by TCRdb with MiXCR from the multiplex PCR reads. The sample includes just under 45,000 distinct CDR3 sequences, around 72% seen only once; the top ten take under 20%.

The J gene is TRBJ2-3, the V gene TRBV20-1; 11 bases align to TRBD1. The source of this sequence is a man aged 35-49 years with primary liver carcinoma and hepatitis B virus infection. The sample was liver tumor tissue from sampling region 2. Regarding subset: tumor region T2, inferior pole. The CDR3 sequence: CSAPDRGRDTQYL. The CDR3 nucleotides are TGCAGTGCCCCGGACAGGGGGCGCGATACGCAGTATCTT.